This T cell receptor (beta chain) was recovered during a study of blood T cell repertoires in COVID-19. Study background: Acute and convalescent COVID-19 samples came from the United States, Italy and Spain. T cells, B-cell-depleted T cells, or PBMCs provided the cDNA or gDNA that served as material.

This CDR3 has 17 residues. The V and J ends lost 4 bases and 0 bases respectively, with 17 bases between them. Germline CDR1 SGHRS, CDR2 YFSETQ. As processed by the authors: Using reference gene primer amplification, nucleated cell counts were estimated. Using immunoSEQ multiplex PCR, the repertoire was profiled, and TCRdb retains in-frame clones only, with some absent. V, J and clone size derive from that table, while D and trimming were established from the DNA sequence. The sample shows approximately 50,000 clones, more than 80% of them seen only once. Sequencing was performed on peripheral blood. V usage is TRBV5-1 and J usage is TRBJ1-3, with a tentative D call TRBD1 (6 bases). The sequence was obtained from a man between 60 and 75 years old with acute or convalescent COVID-19. The CDR3 DNA reads TGCGCCAGCAGCCAGGGGACGCCGATTAGCTCTGGAAACACCATATATTTT. Protein sequence: CASSQGTPISSGNTIYF.